The 26 T cell receptor beta chains presented below share a single source sample, sequenced in a study of cytomegalovirus exposure and HLA in healthy donors. PCR was performed using 60 Vbeta and 13 Jbeta primers. This table comes from immunoSEQ multiplex PCR, and its TCRdb copy is limited to in-frame clones, with some not included. The table lists fewer than 250,000 clones, 80% to 85% of them singletons. Input material: PBMCs. The receptors originated from a boy aged 2-15 years in good health and CMV-seronegative.

The chain uses TRBV19 and TRBJ2-7; D perhaps matches TRBD2 (5 bases). The CDR3 has 11 residues. V was trimmed by 5 bases and J by 4 bases, leaving 6 bases between them. The germline V gene encodes CDR1 LNHDA and CDR2 SQIVND (reference sequence). The CDR3 spells CASSSGYEQYF. CDR3 sequence (DNA): TGTGCCAGTAGTTCGGGGTACGAGCAGTACTTC. The full variable domain, in which reference TRBV19 and TRBJ2-7 provide the parts outside the CDR3, is DGGITQSPKYLFRKEGQNVTLSCEQNLNHDAMYWYRQDPGQGLRLIYYSQIVNDFQKGDIAEGYSVSREKKESFPLTVTSAQKNPTAFYLCASSSGYEQYFGPGTRLTVT.

The V call is TRBV19, the J call TRBJ2-3, with 10 bases identical to TRBD2. J gave up 0 bases and V 5 bases, and 5 bases lay outside the gene matches. CDR1 is LNHDA and CDR2 is SQIVND in the germline V gene (reference sequence). This CDR3 has 16 residues. The CDR3 loop reads CASSLGLATSTDTQYF. The CDR3 bases are TGTGCCAGTAGTCTGGGACTAGCGACTAGCACAGATACGCAGTATTTT.

This clone was recorded only once. V usage is TRBV18 and J usage is TRBJ2-7; tentatively, D is TRBD1 (6 bases). Germline CDR1 is KGHSH and CDR2 is LQKENI. This CDR3 comprises 14 residues. Between the trimmed V and J ends, which lost 2 bases and 6 bases, there was a span of 14 bases. The CDR3 DNA follows: TGTGCCAGCTCACCAGGGGGCGCGCGGGTCGAGCAGTACTTC. Translating it yields CASSPGGARVEQYF.

The V gene is TRBV6-1, the J gene TRBJ2-3; D is uncertain. CDR1 and CDR2 (germline): MNHNS, SASEGT. CDR3 length equals 11 residues. The V gene lost 5 bases and the J gene lost 9 bases, with 9 bases spanning the gap. For the CDR3, the DNA is TGTGCCAGCAGTTCCCTAGAAACGCAGTATTTT. Its translation: CASSSLETQYF.

The genes are TRBV2 and TRBJ2-2; tentative D call: TRBD2 (5 bases). The germline V and J ends were trimmed by 6 bases and 4 bases, with 12 bases remaining between them. Germline CDR1 is SNHLY and CDR2 is FYNNEI. This CDR3 comprises 14 residues. The CDR3 coding sequence is TGTGCCAGCAGAGCCGGGGTAGGCACCGGGGAGCTGTTTTTT. It specifies CASRAGVGTGELFF.

Concerning this clone itself: This CDR3 is also generated by other DNA sequences in the sample. The chain employs TRBV7-9 and TRBJ1-2; 10 bases are shared with TRBD1. This CDR3 is built from 15 residues. V lost 5 bases and J lost 4; bases outside the gene matches: 7. The germline V gene encodes CDR1 SEHNR and CDR2 FQNEAQ (reference sequence). In DNA, the CDR3 is TGTGCCAGCAGCCCCGGACAGGGGGTAGGCTATGGCTACACCTTC. It yields the protein CASSPGQGVGYGYTF.

The chain links TRBV6-6 to TRBJ1-1, with TRBD1 matching over 10 bases. Germline V gene sequence: CDR1 MNHNY, CDR2 SVGAGI (reference sequence). This CDR3 is built from 16 residues. V was pared by 2 bases and J by 5 bases, with 8 bases of the junction left unmatched. The CDR3, as DNA: TGTGCCAGCAGTTACGAGAGACAGGGGGCGAGAACTGAAGCTTTCTTT. Amino acid sequence: CASSYERQGARTEAFF.

V is TRBV9 and J is TRBJ1-1; D uncertain. Germline V gene data show CDR1 as SGDLS and CDR2 as YYNGEE. CDR3 length equals 13 residues. V dropped 0 bases and J dropped 2 bases, with 5 bases sitting between them. CDR3 in DNA: TGTGCCAGCAGCGTAGACCTAAACACTGAAGCTTTCTTT. This codes for CASSVDLNTEAFF.

This chain joins TRBV2 and TRBJ2-2; 7 bases are a match to TRBD2. Germline V gene lookup returns CDR1 SNHLY and CDR2 FYNNEI. V shed 8 bases and J 1 base; nucleotides not matched to a gene: 10. The CDR3 is 16 residues long. CDR3: CASRRESLGNTGELFF. The CDR3 DNA is TGTGCCAGCCGGCGGGAGAGTTTAGGGAACACCGGGGAGCTGTTTTTT.

The chain carries TRBV19 and TRBJ1-5; 7 bases map to TRBD1. Germline V gene sequence: CDR1 LNHDA, CDR2 SQIVND (reference sequence). The CDR3 is made up of 16 amino acids. V lost 5 bases and J lost 4; bases outside the gene matches: 11. The CDR3 here is CASSFIRGEVNQPQHF. The DNA of the CDR3 is TGTGCCAGTAGTTTTATCAGGGGGGAGGTGAATCAGCCCCAGCATTTT.

V is TRBV7-8 and J is TRBJ2-5, with 8 bases fitting TRBD1. The germline V gene encodes CDR1 SGHVS and CDR2 FQNEAQ. V was pared by 5 bases and J by 2 bases, with 10 bases of the junction left unmatched. The CDR3 runs 16 residues. For the CDR3, the DNA is TGTGCCAGCAGCATTTACCGGGACAGGTTTCAAGAGACCCAGTACTTC. As protein: CASSIYRDRFQETQYF. Complete variable domain (other parts from reference TRBV7-8 and TRBJ2-5): GAGVSQSPRYKVAKRGQDVALRCDPISGHVSLFWYQQALGQGPEFLTYFQNEAQLDKSGLPSDRFFAERPEGSVSTLKIQRTQQEDSAVYLCASSIYRDRFQETQYFGPGTRLLVL.

Worth noting for this clone: One junction end disagrees with the germline gene, perhaps due to a read error. V usage is TRBV7-9 and J usage is TRBJ1-3, with D possibly TRBD1 on 6 matching bases. Germline values: CDR1 SEHNR, CDR2 FQNEAQ (reference sequence). CDR3 length: 18 residues. CDR3 sequence: CSSSLRRSHRASGNTIYF. In DNA form, the CDR3 reads TGTTCCAGCAGCTTAAGGCGGTCCCACAGGGCGTCTGGAAACACCATATATTTT.

The V and J genes are TRBV12-5 and TRBJ2-6; TRBD2 is a possible D gene (5 bases). The length of the CDR3 is 16 residues. Trimming left V 1 base short and J 2 bases short, with 9 bases between. CDR1 and CDR2 (germline): LGHNT, FRNRAP. CDR3 region: CASGLDRGTGANVLTF. Here the CDR3 DNA reads TGTGCTAGTGGTTTGGATCGGGGAACTGGGGCCAACGTCCTGACTTTC.

This chain connects TRBV25-1 to TRBJ2-7; D gene ambiguous. The germline gives CDR1 MGHDK, CDR2 SYGVNS. V was trimmed by 2 bases and J by 6 bases, leaving 14 bases between them. The CDR3 is 14 residues long. CDR3 sequence reads: CASSEPPKQSEQYF. The CDR3 DNA reads as TGTGCCAGCAGTGAACCCCCGAAACAGTCCGAGCAGTACTTC.

This clone has a single count. This chain uses TRBV5-1 with TRBJ2-5; D gene unclear. Trimming cost V 4 bases and J 5 bases, with 9 bases left between them. Germline V gene sequence: CDR1 SGHRS, CDR2 YFSETQ. This CDR3 is 12 amino acids long. The CDR3 sequence is CASSVSEETQYF. The CDR3 DNA reads TGCGCCAGCAGCGTAAGTGAGGAGACCCAGTACTTC.

The rearrangement joins TRBV9 to TRBJ2-7; D might be TRBD2 (6 bases). The V and J ends lost 3 bases and 0 bases respectively, with 13 bases between them. The CDR3 is made up of 15 amino acids. Germline CDR1 reads SGDLS; CDR2 reads YYNGEE. CDR3 DNA: TGTGCCAGCAGCGCGGGGACCGGGGGCTCCTACGAGCAGTACTTC. It codes for CASSAGTGGSYEQYF.

A single count supports this clone. This chain joins TRBV29-1 and TRBJ1-1, with 9 bases identical to TRBD1. Germline lookup yields CDR1 SQVTM and CDR2 ANQGSEA. The length of the CDR3 is 14 residues. The trim removed 8 bases at V and 4 bases at J, leaving 11 bases unmatched. CDR3 amino acids: CSSMGQGWGTEAFF. The CDR3 region has the DNA TGCAGCTCAATGGGACAGGGATGGGGCACTGAAGCTTTCTTT.

This chain joins TRBV30 and TRBJ1-4; D perhaps matches TRBD1 (5 bases). The V end was cut by 2 bases, the J end by 8 bases, with 15 bases between. CDR1 and CDR2 from the germline V gene are GTSNPN and SVGIG (reference sequence). CDR3 size: 14 residues. Here the CDR3 DNA reads TGTGCCTGGAGTCCAGGGTACGGGGGGGAAAAACTGTTTTTT. It yields the protein CAWSPGYGGEKLFF.

This chain links TRBV5-1 with TRBJ1-2; D remains ambiguous. Germline CDR1 and CDR2: SGHRS and YFSETQ. There are 15 residues in the CDR3. V lost 4 bases and J 3 bases, leaving 16 bases between the germline ends. The CDR3, as DNA: TGCGCCAGCAGCCACCACTATGTGTGGTACTATGGCTACACCTTC. Amino acid sequence: CASSHHYVWYYGYTF.

The V gene is TRBV7-6, the J gene TRBJ2-5, with unresolved D. Looked up from germline, CDR1 is SGHVS and CDR2 is FNYEAQ. Trimming removed 5 bases at V and 2 bases at J, with 15 bases between. The CDR3 has 15 residues. The CDR3 coding sequence is TGTGCCAGCAGCAAGGCAGCGACCCTACAAGAGACCCAGTACTTC. This encodes CASSKAATLQETQYF.

The gene calls are TRBV29-1 and TRBJ1-1; no reliable D call. CDR1 SQVTM and CDR2 ANQGSEA come from the germline V gene. V lost 5 bases and J 7 bases, leaving 17 bases between the germline ends. This CDR3 has 13 residues. This CDR3 is CSVRLQNAGEAFF. The DNA of the CDR3 is TGCAGCGTTCGGTTGCAGAACGCAGGTGAAGCTTTCTTT. The entire variable domain, with the rest obtained from reference TRBV29-1 and TRBJ1-1, is as follows: SAVISQKPSRDICQRGTSLTIQCQVDSQVTMMFWYRQQPGQSLTLIATANQGSEATYESGFVIDKFPISRPNLTFSTLTVSNMSPEDSSIYLCSVRLQNAGEAFFGQGTRLTVV.

This clone occurred a few times. The V call is TRBV6-5, the J call TRBJ2-7; D possibly corresponds to TRBD2 (6 bases). V lost 6 bases and J 7 bases, leaving 13 bases between the germline ends. The CDR3 contains 12 residues. Per the germline V gene, CDR1 is MNHEY and CDR2 is SVGAGI. DNA for the CDR3: TGTGCCAGCAGGGGGAGGCGCGGTGAGCAGTACTTC. Protein: CASRGRRGEQYF.

This rearrangement joins TRBV19 to TRBJ2-5, with 7 bases lining up with TRBD1. The ends lost 3 bases at V and 5 bases at J; junction bases unmatched: 3. From germline, CDR1 is LNHDA and CDR2 SQIVND (reference sequence). The CDR3 spans 13 residues. CDR3 protein: CASSIIQGETQYF. Written as DNA, the CDR3 is TGTGCCAGTAGTATTATACAGGGGGAGACCCAGTACTTC.

This rearrangement joins TRBV7-9 to TRBJ2-5; 9 bases are shared with TRBD2. V shed 0 bases, J shed 4 bases, and the junction held 9 bases outside the gene matches. This CDR3 contains 17 residues. Germline CDR1 and CDR2: SEHNR and FQNEAQ (reference sequence). CDR3 bases: TGTGCCAGCAGCTTAGCGCTATTAGCGGGAGAAGGAGAGACCCAGTACTTC. Protein: CASSLALLAGEGETQYF.

The chain uses TRBV7-9 and TRBJ1-2; 8 nucleotides match TRBD1. Per germline, CDR1 SEHNR and CDR2 FQNEAQ (reference sequence). Germline trimming cut 3 bases from V and 2 bases from J; bases unmatched to any gene: 8. There are 16 residues in the CDR3. The CDR3 loop is CASSLDRESPNYGYTF. As DNA, the CDR3 is TGTGCCAGCAGCTTGGACAGGGAATCCCCGAACTATGGCTACACCTTC.

The chain uses TRBV6-5 and TRBJ2-7; unclear D gene. Germline V gives CDR1 MNHEY, CDR2 SVGAGI. There are 11 residues in the CDR3. The ends were cut back, 3 bases at V and 4 bases at J, with 4 bases in the middle. CDR3 loop: CASSYYYEQYF. CDR3 DNA sequence: TGTGCCAGCAGTTATTATTACGAGCAGTACTTC.